The clone carrying this T cell receptor (beta chain) was seen a handful of times. These data come from a study of somatic mutations in cytotoxic T cells in rheumatoid arthritis. Sequencing was performed with immunoSEQ multiplex PCR; in TCRdb, only in-frame clones are kept and a portion is missing. Of some 9,300 clones in the sample, about nine tenths were seen once. This CDR3 is 17 amino acids long. Germline V lookup: CDR1 KGHSH, CDR2 LQKENI. J lost 2 bases, V lost 6 bases, and 11 bases had no gene match. The sequenced material came from CD8+ T cells sorted from blood. This sequence originates from a woman between 18 and 29 years old with rheumatoid arthritis. The chain combines TRBV18 with TRBJ2-1; 9 nucleotides match TRBD1. CDR3 DNA: TGTGCCAGCTCTCGCATACAGGGGGCGCCCCCCTACAATGAGCAGTTCTTC. It encodes CASSRIQGAPPYNEQFF. Full variable domain (rest looked up from reference TRBV18 and TRBJ2-1): NAGVMQNPRHLVRRRGQEARLRCSPMKGHSHVYWYRQLPEEGLKFMVYLQKENIIDESGMPKERFSAEFPKEGPSILRIQQVVRGDSAAYFCASSRIQGAPPYNEQFFGPGTRLTVL.